This T cell receptor beta chain was identified in a study of T cells in narcolepsy. Overall study context: Patients with NT1 or NT2 and healthy control donors were enrolled. Study observations and caveats: Same-patient CSF and blood CD4+ T cell clonotypes included HCRT-specific and TRIB2-specific autoreactive ones. Blood of same and different patients, but not healthy controls, reportedly held recurring autoreactive clonotypes. No autoreactive T cell clone sequences appeared in some memory CD4+ repertoires.

Clones were sequenced by immunoSEQ multiplex PCR, and TCRdb holds only the in-frame ones, with some missing. This table holds roughly 25,000 clones, 84% found once. Concerning this clone: Its target is not known.

From germline, CDR1 is LNHDA and CDR2 SQIVND (reference sequence). This CDR3 contains 14 residues. Trimming shortened V by 4 bases and J by 6 bases, and 16 bases separated the two germline ends. This sequence originates from a human donor with narcolepsy. V gene TRBV19 combines with J gene TRBJ2-7; no clear D. The sample was CD45RA- memory CD4+ T cells from PBMCs. CDR3 bases: TGTGCCAGTAGTAGCAAGACCCGGGTAGGCGAGCAGTACTTC. Residues: CASSSKTRVGEQYF.